This T cell receptor (beta chain) is drawn from a study of blood T cell repertoires in COVID-19. Study-wide background: Sites across the United States, Italy and Spain contributed samples from acute and convalescent COVID-19. In each case, the material was cDNA or gDNA derived from T cells, B-cell-depleted T cells, or PBMCs.

Of note for this clone: Other DNA sequences in this specimen translate into the identical CDR3.

Libraries were prepared by immunoSEQ multiplex PCR; TCRdb keeps only in-frame clonotypes and omits some of them. The sample has about 55,000 clones, approximately 90% seen once. The clonotype was recovered from a man aged 35-49 years with acute or convalescent COVID-19. The specimen was peripheral blood.

As DNA, the CDR3 is TGTGCCGGGGGCGCGGGGGGAACTGAAGCTTTCTTT. Amino acids: CAGGAGGTEAFF. This chain links TRBV30 with TRBJ1-1; TRBD1 is a possible D gene (6 bases). The V gene lost 8 bases and the J gene lost 5 bases, with 15 bases spanning the gap. Germline V gene sequence: CDR1 GTSNPN, CDR2 SVGIG (reference sequence). The CDR3 is 12 residues long. The whole variable domain, remainder taken from reference TRBV30 and TRBJ1-1, is SQTIHQWPATLVQPVGSPLSLECTVEGTSNPNLYWYRQAAGRGLQLLFYSVGIGQISSEVPQNLSASRPQDRQFILSSKKLLLSDSGFYLCAGGAGGTEAFFGQGTRLTVV.